One T cell receptor (beta chain) is described in this entry. Libraries were prepared by immunoSEQ multiplex PCR; TCRdb keeps only in-frame clonotypes and omits some of them. The sample has roughly 560,000 clones, 78% seen once. Germline values: CDR1 MDHEN, CDR2 SYDVKM. Trimming cost V 6 bases and J 0 bases, with 30 bases left between them. This CDR3 has 21 residues. The sample comes from a study of shared T cell receptors in the human thymus. These data were also filed under a second study, of human thymus T cells. As reported in that work: Corrective cardiac operations yielded the resected thymus tissue. There appeared to be biased usage of V and J genes in thymic and blood repertoires. Related work found strong thymic repertoire overlap between unrelated individuals.

This TCR was recovered from a boy younger than two with a congenital heart defect. Sequenced: thymocytes. J is TRBJ2-1 and V is TRBV28; possible D gene TRBD2, 6 bases. The CDR3 DNA reads as TGTGCCAGCAGCCGTGGGGAGGAGGAAGTTAGGGCTAGGAGCTCCTACAATGAGCAGTTCTTC. Protein: CASSRGEEEVRARSSYNEQFF.